The present entry profiles one TCR beta chain with its context. The V and J ends lost 6 bases and 2 bases, in that order; junction bases with no gene match: 5. Germline lookup yields CDR1 MNHEY and CDR2 SVGAGI. The CDR3 spans 14 residues. Some clones are missing from TCRdb's copy, which holds only in-frame ones; the method was immunoSEQ multiplex PCR. The data show approximately 37,000 clones, about 83% seen once. The entry originates in a study of control samples from healthy donors and cancer patients. The receptor was derived from a woman aged 55-70 years with lung cancer. The chain uses TRBV6-5 and TRBJ2-5, with TRBD1 matching over 8 bases. Sequencing was done on a sample of PBMCs. As DNA, the CDR3 is TGTGCCAGCAGGAGACAGGGGTTTCAAGAGACCCAGTACTTC. Its translation is CASRRQGFQETQYF.